This record covers a single T cell receptor (beta chain). J was trimmed by 3 bases and V by 4 bases; bases with no gene match: 10. This CDR3 is built from 15 residues. Germline V CDR1 and CDR2: SQVTM, ANQGSEA. This specimen comes from a study of T cell repertoires in cytomegalovirus infection. Study details: Based on public TCR beta signatures, there were indications of CMV infection and of a matching HLA type.

TCRdb itself ran the reads through MiXCR, one entry per CDR3 protein. The table lists around 180,000 distinct CDR3 sequences, about 28% of them singletons. This sequence joins TRBV29-1 and TRBJ2-7; 9 bases match TRBD1. The sequenced material came from PBMCs. The sequence was collected from a human donor in good health (CMV status not recorded). Some clones in this sample may be carry-over from other donors' samples. This chain's CDR3 is CSVGDRVGSYYEQYF. The DNA of the CDR3 is TGCAGCGTTGGGGACAGGGTAGGATCATACTACGAGCAGTACTTC.